This T cell receptor beta chain is from a study of T cells in Graves' hyperthyroidism and ophthalmopathy. The study enrolled patients aged 18 to 65 with newly diagnosed hyperthyroidism of under 2 months' duration. CDR3 length equals 17 residues. J was trimmed by 0 bases and V by 5 bases; bases with no gene match: 7. Germline-derived CDR1 and CDR2 are SEHNR and FQNEAQ (reference sequence). Researchers amplified the TCR beta CDR3 regions from RNA transcripts. The TCR CDR3 first-round RT-PCR relied on the HTBI primer set. TCRdb reprocessed the multiplex PCR reads via MiXCR and lists one record per CDR3 protein. The table records approximately 420,000 distinct CDR3 sequences, 15% of them present only once.

The rearrangement joins TRBV7-9 to TRBJ2-6; 7 positions match TRBD1. Sample: blood. The origin of this receptor is a woman aged 25-40 years with Graves' hyperthyroidism. The DNA of the CDR3 is TGTGCCAGCAGCCGGACAGGCCGCCCCTCTGGGGCCAACGTCCTGACTTTC. Protein: CASSRTGRPSGANVLTF.